The 22 T cell receptor beta chains below come from one sample, sequenced in a study of human T cells and chemical hapten exposure. Regarding time point: patch test 1, 2 weeks after DPC sensitization. Treatment defined: therapeutic diphenylcyclopropenone sensitization with weekly scalp DPC. TCRdb recomputed calls from the RACE reads with MiXCR, one row per CDR3 protein. Of more than 95,000 distinct CDR3 sequences listed, 9% to 14% are singletons. The sample here was whole blood, taken in connection with sensitization to the hapten diphenylcyclopropenone (DPC). These TCRs come from a woman aged 50 to 65 with alopecia areata. Some clones in this sample may be carry-over from other donors' samples.

This clonotype was seen repeatedly, ten times or more. The chain links TRBV20-1 to TRBJ1-2; D may be TRBD1 (5 bases). CDR1 and CDR2 from the germline V gene are DFQATT and SNEGSKA (reference sequence). CDR3 length equals 13 residues. The V gene lost 0 bases and the J gene lost 3 bases, with 8 bases spanning the gap. The CDR3 reads CSARDQTDYGYTF. The CDR3 DNA reads as TGCAGTGCTAGAGACCAGACAGACTATGGCTACACCTTC.

The chain links TRBV6-5 to TRBJ1-2; the match to TRBD1 covers 8 bases. CDR3 length: 15 amino acids. CDR1 and CDR2 (germline): MNHEY, SVGAGI. V shed 10 bases and J 5 bases; nucleotides not matched to a gene: 15. Written as DNA, the CDR3 is TGTGCCACCGCCTCGCGTATTTGGACAGGGTATGGCTACACCTTC. Its protein product is CATASRIWTGYGYTF.

At least ten counts were recorded for this clonotype. The chain has TRBV19 and TRBJ2-1; D is unresolved. The germline V gene encodes CDR1 LNHDA and CDR2 SQIVND (reference sequence). This CDR3 contains 15 residues. The ends were cut back, 5 bases at V and 2 bases at J, with 13 bases in the middle. The CDR3 spells CASSLGGSTYNEQFF. CDR3 sequence (DNA): TGTGCCAGTAGTCTAGGTGGTAGTACCTACAATGAGCAGTTCTTC. The variable domain in full, completed from reference TRBV19 and TRBJ2-1, reads DGGITQSPKYLFRKEGQNVTLSCEQNLNHDAMYWYRQDPGQGLRLIYYSQIVNDFQKGDIAEGYSVSREKKESFPLTVTSAQKNPTAFYLCASSLGGSTYNEQFFGPGTRLTVL.

There are many counts of this clonotype. The CDR3 DNA sequence: TGCGCCAGCTGGGGGGATAACACAGATACGCAGTATTTT. It translates to CASWGDNTDTQYF. The chain combines TRBV5-1 with TRBJ2-3; D is perhaps TRBD2 (6 bases). Trimming took 7 bases from V and 2 from J, leaving 11 bases between them. This CDR3 is 13 amino acids long. Germline V gene sequence: CDR1 SGHRS, CDR2 YFSETQ.

Ten or more counts support this clonotype. The chain is built from TRBV18 and TRBJ2-2; no reliable D call. V was trimmed by 2 bases and J by 2 bases, leaving 9 bases between them. This CDR3 spans 15 amino acids. CDR1 is KGHSH and CDR2 is LQKENI in the germline V gene. DNA for the CDR3: TGTGCCAGCTCACCAACCGGACCAAACACCGGGGAGCTGTTTTTT. Translating it yields CASSPTGPNTGELFF.

This clonotype appeared a few times. The chain recombines TRBV3-1 with TRBJ2-2; D unclear. Trimming stripped 1 base from V and 4 bases from J, with 7 bases between. The CDR3 is 14 residues long. Germline CDR1 is LGHDT and CDR2 is YNNKEL (reference sequence). CDR3 coding DNA: TGTGCCAGCAGCCAAGGTGTAGTCACCGGGGAGCTGTTTTTT. Translating gives CASSQGVVTGELFF.

This clonotype came up many times. This chain joins TRBV14 and TRBJ2-1; perhaps D is TRBD1 or TRBD2 (6 bases each). Trimming removed 1 base from V and 10 bases from J, with 23 bases in between. The CDR3 is 17 residues long. The germline CDR1 and CDR2 sequences are SGHDN and FVKESK. The CDR3 loop is CASSQAGALSVQEEQFF. CDR3 DNA sequence: TGTGCCAGCAGCCAAGCGGGGGCCCTCTCAGTACAAGAGGAGCAGTTCTTC. The full variable domain, rest sourced from reference TRBV14 and TRBJ2-1, is EAGVTQFPSHSVIEKGQTVTLRCDPISGHDNLYWYRRVMGKEIKFLLHFVKESKQDESGMPNNRFLAERTGGTYSTLKVQPAELEDSGVYFCASSQAGALSVQEEQFFGPGTRLTVL.

Of note for this clonotype: A read error may account for a junction end that differs from germline. CDR3 DNA sequence: TGTGCCAACAGTTTAATCGGGGTCTCTTACGAGCAGTACTTC. It codes for CANSLIGVSYEQYF. The chain is built from TRBV28 and TRBJ2-7, with D perhaps TRBD2 (5 bases). Germline CDR1 is MDHEN and CDR2 is SYDVKM. The CDR3 contains 14 residues.

This clonotype was detected ten times or more. V usage is TRBV20-1 and J usage is TRBJ2-2, with TRBD1 as a possible D gene (6 bases). The CDR3 has 15 amino acids. Germline-derived CDR1 and CDR2 are DFQATT and SNEGSKA (reference sequence). Trimming took off 0 bases at V and 3 bases at J, with 11 bases between the two ends. The CDR3 spells CSARDLQGYTGELFF. CDR3 bases: TGCAGTGCTAGAGACCTACAGGGTTACACCGGGGAGCTGTTTTTT.

A few counts support this clonotype. V is TRBV28 and J is TRBJ2-6; D ambiguous. The CDR3 contains 11 residues. CDR1 MDHEN and CDR2 SYDVKM come from the germline V gene. Trimming removed 7 bases at V and 3 bases at J, with 1 base between. The CDR3 here is CASNGANVLTF. The CDR3 DNA is TGTGCCAGCAATGGGGCCAACGTCCTGACTTTC. The whole variable domain, remainder taken from reference TRBV28 and TRBJ2-6, is DVKVTQSSRYLVKRTGEKVFLECVQDMDHENMFWYRQDPGLGLRLIYFSYDVKMKEKGDIPEGYSVSREKKERFSLILESASTNQTSMYLCASNGANVLTFGAGSRLTVL.

This clonotype has ten or more counts. The chain employs TRBV20-1 and TRBJ2-7; 12 bases are a match to TRBD1. The trim removed 6 bases at V and 5 bases at J, leaving 5 bases unmatched. The germline gives CDR1 DFQATT, CDR2 SNEGSKA (reference sequence). This CDR3 region has 13 residues. This CDR3 is CSAGTGGEDEQYF. In DNA, the CDR3 is TGCAGTGCCGGGACAGGGGGCGAGGACGAGCAGTACTTC.

This rearrangement joins TRBV6-5 to TRBJ2-1; D could derive from TRBD1 or TRBD2 (5 bases each). In germline, CDR1 is MNHEY, CDR2 SVGAGI. The CDR3 extends over 14 amino acids. Trimming took 6 bases from V and 6 from J, leaving 15 bases between them. CDR3 nucleotides: TGTGCCAGCAGCTTACGGGGCAATCGCAATGAGCAGTTCTTC. This translates into CASSLRGNRNEQFF.

The chain couples TRBV18 to TRBJ1-5, with D possibly TRBD1 on 5 matching bases. The CDR3 length is 13 residues. Germline lookup yields CDR1 KGHSH and CDR2 LQKENI. V shed 6 bases and J shed 4 bases, with 10 bases lying between them. This CDR3 is CASSLRDNQPQHF. CDR3 DNA: TGTGCCAGCTCGCTCAGGGATAATCAGCCCCAGCATTTT.

The chain employs TRBV5-1 and TRBJ1-1; 7 positions agree with TRBD1. Trimming removed 2 bases from V and 2 bases from J; junction bases left unmatched: 6. CDR3 length: 15 residues. CDR1 is SGHRS, CDR2 YFSETQ, per germline. Written as DNA, the CDR3 is TGCGCCAGCAGCTTCCGACAGGGTTATAACACTGAAGCTTTCTTT. It codes for CASSFRQGYNTEAFF. The complete variable domain, with remaining parts taken from reference TRBV5-1 and TRBJ1-1, reads KAGVTQTPRYLIKTRGQQVTLSCSPISGHRSVSWYQQTPGQGLQFLFEYFSETQRNKGNFPGRFSGRQFSNSRSEMNVSTLELGDSALYLCASSFRQGYNTEAFFGQGTRLTVV.

This clonotype was counted ten times or more. This chain links TRBV4-2 with TRBJ2-4, with 7 bases lining up with TRBD1. The CDR3 totals 17 residues. Trimming took 3 bases from V and 8 from J; bases not matched to a gene: 16. Germline V gene lookup returns CDR1 LGHNA and CDR2 YNFKEQ. CDR3 coding DNA: TGTGCCAGCAGCCATGCTTCCGGGACAGACACAACGCACATTCAGTACTTC. This gives the protein CASSHASGTDTTHIQYF.

In this sample, this clonotype turned up a few times. This chain uses TRBV28 with TRBJ1-6; 9 positions agree with TRBD1. CDR1 is MDHEN, CDR2 SYDVKM, per germline. This CDR3 region has 13 residues. Trimming at V came to 8 bases and at J to 11 bases, leaving 7 bases not matched to a gene. This CDR3 reads CASVPGQGPPLHF. In DNA, the CDR3 is TGTGCCAGCGTGCCGGGACAGGGACCACCCCTCCACTTT.

This clonotype was counted a single time. Being one base from a much bigger clone, this may be a read error. This sequence joins TRBV18 and TRBJ2-7; D gene uncertain. The CDR3 spans 16 residues. Looked up from germline, CDR1 is KGHSH and CDR2 is LQKENI. The CDR3 region has the DNA TGTGCCAGCTCGCTAGGCCAGTCAGGAGATTTCTACAAGCAGTACTTC. Protein sequence: CASSLGQSGDFYKQYF. The complete variable domain, with remaining parts taken from reference TRBV18 and TRBJ2-7, reads NAGVMQNPRHLVRRRGQEARLRCSPMKGHSHVYWYRQLPEEGLKFMVYLQKENIIDESGMPKERFSAEFPKEGPSILRIQQVVRGDSAAYFCASSLGQSGDFYKQYFGPGTRLTVT.

This chain connects TRBV12-3 or TRBV12-4 to TRBJ1-5; a weak D match, TRBD1 (6 bases). The CDR3 is 15 residues long. V lost 5 bases to trimming and J lost 0 bases, with 11 bases between them. The CDR3 nucleotides read TGTGCCAGCAGTACGGACAGCCATAGCAATCAGCCCCAGCATTTT. It is translated as CASSTDSHSNQPQHF.

Ten or more counts support this clonotype. This sequence joins TRBV25-1 and TRBJ1-2; 8 bases map to TRBD1. CDR1 and CDR2 (germline): MGHDK, SYGVNS. This CDR3 contains 13 residues. The V gene end was trimmed by 6 bases and the J gene end by 7 bases; junction bases not matched to a gene: 7. The CDR3 DNA reads as TGTGCCAGCAGGGTAACAGGGGGTTTTGGCTACACCTTC. Its protein product is CASRVTGGFGYTF.

The genes are TRBV20-1 and TRBJ2-7; a weak D match, TRBD2 (6 bases). Germline assignment: CDR1 DFQATT and CDR2 SNEGSKA (reference sequence). Between the trimmed V and J ends, which lost 6 bases and 6 bases, there was a span of 12 bases. The CDR3 sequence is 11 residues long. CDR3 amino acids: CSAPLAPEQYF. CDR3 in DNA: TGCAGTGCCCCGCTAGCGCCCGAGCAGTACTTC.

This clonotype was picked up many times. The chain combines TRBV20-1 with TRBJ2-3, with 7 bases aligning to TRBD2. Trimming took 1 base from V and 6 from J; bases not matched to a gene: 10. The CDR3 runs to 15 residues. CDR1 and CDR2 (germline): DFQATT, SNEGSKA (reference sequence). CDR3: CSARALSGIGDTQYF. The DNA of the CDR3 is TGCAGTGCTAGAGCTCTCAGCGGGATAGGTGATACGCAGTATTTT.

V and J are TRBV7-9 and TRBJ2-7; D is unclear. The CDR3 totals 13 residues. In germline, CDR1 is SEHNR, CDR2 FQNEAQ (reference sequence). The ends were cut back, 5 bases at V and 3 bases at J, with 11 bases in the middle. CDR3 bases: TGTGCCAGCAGCCCGGACGGGCGCTACGAGCAGTACTTC. Residues: CASSPDGRYEQYF.